Listed here is a single T cell receptor (beta chain). What antigen it recognizes has not been identified. No base quality values were provided; no much bigger clone lies one nucleotide off. This entry is derived from a study of Graves' ophthalmopathy and Graves' hyperthyroidism (dated by TCRdb to 2017 to 2018). Regarding the research as a whole: Peripheral blood was collected at initial diagnosis, prior to any treatment. TCR beta repertoire signatures were used to distinguish Graves' ophthalmopathy from Graves' hyperthyroidism and to predict progression to ophthalmopathy. In over 5 hyperthyroidism patients, the T-cell repertoire of thyroid tissue was compared with the T-cell repertoire of blood. For independent validation, a separate cohort was made up of approximately 18 hyperthyroidism patients plus 17 patients who later progressed from hyperthyroidism to ophthalmopathy. In total, around 140 blood samples were TCR-sequenced: approximately 42 ophthalmopathy, over 70 hyperthyroidism and roughly 17 hyperthyroidism-to-ophthalmopathy patients. After sampling, hyperthyroidism patients received methimazole starting at 30 mg daily, and ophthalmopathy patients received high-dose intravenous methylprednisolone. A discovery set of about 99 patients (about 45 ophthalmopathy, around 57 stable hyperthyroidism) was enrolled to explore V-J signatures distinguishing ophthalmopathy from hyperthyroidism. The research as a whole found: Sample size was not statistically predetermined, and group allocation was not concealed from the investigators. Most expanded thyroid clonotypes with a frequency above 0.001 also appeared in blood, which suggests that blood repertoires may reflect the immune response in the thyroid. In validation, the model predicted ophthalmopathy progression with 70.59% sensitivity and approximately 75% specificity; some 13 predicted patients were CT-confirmed with GO in a median of approximately six months. Ophthalmopathy was separated from stable hyperthyroidism by the 13-signature model with around 88% sensitivity and about 81% specificity in cross-validation and with 80%/75% in the test set.

Ends trimmed: V by 10 bases, J by 5 bases; bases unmatched to a gene: 6. The germline V gene yields SNHLY for CDR1 and FYNNEI for CDR2. The CDR3 holds 12 amino acids from the cysteine to the phenylalanine. Only the CDR3 portion is preserved as DNA: 36 bases, with reading frame beginning at the first base. Patients with ophthalmopathy had moderately to severely active disease, with a Clinical Activity Score of 3 or more, a NOSPECS grade of 4 or more, and a disease duration of less than 3 months. Patients with other autoimmune diseases, uncontrolled infections, pregnancy or lactation were excluded. Clinical symptoms, serum thyroxine, TRAb, thyroid ultrasound and orbital computed tomography formed the basis of the diagnosis. Using Ficoll-Paque density gradient centrifugation, PBMCs were isolated from less than 13 ml of fresh peripheral blood. Trizol reagent was used to extract the total RNA, and its quality was then checked on an Agilent 2100 Bioanalyzer.

For repertoire sequencing, the TCR beta CDR3 regions were amplified from RNA transcripts. The first round was an RT-PCR using HTBI primers with the Qiagen OneStep RT-PCR kit, and this first round was followed by a second-round multiplex PCR, then size selection and purification. Libraries were sequenced paired-end with 100 bp reads on an Illumina HiSeq2000. Per the authors' processing: SOAPnuke was used to process the reads, throwing out any read that had adapters, had uncalled bases, had a mean Phred below 15, or lacked an exact constant-primer or identifier match. High-quality paired reads were merged with COPE v1.2.5. Each unique nucleotide sequence was treated as a clonotype, and MiTCR v1.1 was used to align the clonotypes to the IMGT TRB V, D and J references. Analysis was restricted to V-J combinations with a frequency above 0.0001, which covered over 98% of repertoires. A TCR clonal expansion and chaos score per V-J combination was defined as the ratio of F50 clonal expansion to chaos observed in the TCRdist matrix. Features were reduced by Welch's t-statistics and random forest to roughly 14 V-J combinations, which fed a naive Bayes classifier. Thyroid-blood repertoire similarity was quantified with the Morisita-Horn index. TCRdb trimmed the raw reads at Q25, called clones with MiXCR and kept productive beta chains. Rows are combined by CDR3 protein, so each entry shows the most common genes and DNA. Clone size and V and J calls follow TCRdb, not the original study. A total of around 600,000 distinct CDR3 sequences appear in this sample, 35% to 45% of them only once. In total, the top ten clones hold more than 2.5% of the sample.

This clonotype originated in an adult man with Graves' ophthalmopathy. The sequencing input was peripheral blood. The chain links TRBV2 with TRBJ2-5; a stretch of 8 junction bases matches TRBD1. This receptor has the CDR3 CANPGQAETQYF. The base sequence is TGTGCCAACCCGGGACAGGCGGAGACCCAGTACTTC.